This T cell receptor (beta chain) is drawn from a study of T cell responses to AZD1222 COVID-19 vaccine. CDR3 length: 13 amino acids. Per the germline V gene, CDR1 is LNHNV and CDR2 is YYDKDF (reference sequence). V lost 6 bases to trimming and J lost 2 bases, with 9 bases between them. Study-wide points: Clonal diversity may have been underestimated in mostly white British donors.

Some clones are missing from TCRdb's copy, which holds only in-frame ones; the method was immunoSEQ multiplex PCR. The table records 50,000 to 70,000 clones, roughly 87% of them present only once. For this clone: Its antigen is as yet unknown.

J is TRBJ2-3 and V is TRBV15; D unclear. The sequence was collected from an adult who received the AZD1222 COVID-19 vaccine. The source material was peripheral blood, sampled 28 days after the second AZD1222 dose. In DNA, the CDR3 is TGTGCCACCAGAACTCCCCCCACAGATACGCAGTATTTT. Its protein product is CATRTPPTDTQYF.